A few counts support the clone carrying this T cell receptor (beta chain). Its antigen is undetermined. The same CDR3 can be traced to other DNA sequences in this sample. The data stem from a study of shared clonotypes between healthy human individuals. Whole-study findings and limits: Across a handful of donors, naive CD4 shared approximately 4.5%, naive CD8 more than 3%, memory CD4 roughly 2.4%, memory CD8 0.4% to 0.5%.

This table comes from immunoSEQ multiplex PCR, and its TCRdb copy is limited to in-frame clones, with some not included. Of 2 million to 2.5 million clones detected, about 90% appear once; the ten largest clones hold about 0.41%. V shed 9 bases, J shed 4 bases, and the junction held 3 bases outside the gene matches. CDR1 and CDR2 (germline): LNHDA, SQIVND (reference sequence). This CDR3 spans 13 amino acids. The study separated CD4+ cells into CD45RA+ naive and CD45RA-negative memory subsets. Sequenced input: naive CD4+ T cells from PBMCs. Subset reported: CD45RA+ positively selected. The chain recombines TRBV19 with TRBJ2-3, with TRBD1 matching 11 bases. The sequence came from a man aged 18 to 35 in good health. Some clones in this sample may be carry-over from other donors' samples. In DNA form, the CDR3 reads TGTGCCAGCCGGGACAGGGGGGCAGATACGCAGTATTTT. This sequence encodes CASRDRGADTQYF.